The clone carrying this T cell receptor beta chain was found many times. Its antigen is still unknown. Building of the TCR beta libraries involved iRepertoire HTBI primers and Arm-PCR of CDR3 regions. TCRdb re-analysed the multiplex PCR reads in MiXCR, keeping a single row per CDR3 protein. Of 410,000 or so distinct CDR3 sequences in the sample, around 14% are singletons; the top ten hold over 15%. These data belong to a study of regulatory T cells in long-lasting Graves disease. Study results and caveats: Newly diagnosed patients had higher TCR diversity than persistent Graves' patients did. Persistent disease favored TRBV28, TRBJ1-2 and TRBJ2-5.

Germline V gene lookup returns CDR1 SGHAT and CDR2 FQNNGV. The CDR3 is made up of 17 amino acids. The V and J ends lost 1 base and 2 bases, in that order; junction bases with no gene match: 8. Time point specified: newly diagnosed GD, antithyroid drugs for less than 3 months. TCR sequences were obtained from RNA taken from PBMCs. This same sample was also part of a study on T cells in Graves' hyperthyroidism and ophthalmopathy.

The source of this sequence is a woman aged 30 to 39 with Graves disease. J is TRBJ2-1 and V is TRBV11-2; 7 positions agree with TRBD2. The material sequenced was peripheral blood mononuclear cells (PBMCs), taken at new diagnosis, from a patient treated with antithyroid drugs. The CDR3 DNA reads TGTGCCAGCAGCTTAGGGGGGGGAAGACCCCCCTACAATGAGCAGTTCTTC. It yields the protein CASSLGGGRPPYNEQFF.